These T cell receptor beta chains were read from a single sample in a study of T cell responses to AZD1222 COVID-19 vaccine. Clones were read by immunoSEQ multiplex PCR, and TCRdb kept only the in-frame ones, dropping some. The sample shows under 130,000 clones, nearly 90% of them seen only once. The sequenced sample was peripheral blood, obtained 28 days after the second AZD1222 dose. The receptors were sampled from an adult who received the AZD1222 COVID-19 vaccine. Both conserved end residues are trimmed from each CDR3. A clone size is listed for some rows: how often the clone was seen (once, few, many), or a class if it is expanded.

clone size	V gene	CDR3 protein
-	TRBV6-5	ASSFGLSSTDTQY
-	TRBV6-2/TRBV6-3	ASSKLWRGGTISYGYT
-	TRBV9	ASSADLQGGTGELF
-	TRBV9	ASSLQGSGGYT
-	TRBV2	ASNKEMNTEAF
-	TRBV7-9	ASSDRQSYEQY
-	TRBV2	ASNLQGADTIY
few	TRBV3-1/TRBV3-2	ASSPLGSTYEQY
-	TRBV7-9	ASSLSRVANTGELF
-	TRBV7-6	ASSLGQGVYEQY
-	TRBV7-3	ASSLYPGGASGELF
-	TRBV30	AWNGRTGNTIY
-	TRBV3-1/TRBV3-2	ASSQDSRSFPGNTIY
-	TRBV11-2	ASSLNARELEQY
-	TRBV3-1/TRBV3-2	ASSQEGYSGNTIY
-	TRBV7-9	ASSPHVTGGELF
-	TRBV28	ASSLWGEHGYT
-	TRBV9	ASSARLAGNYNEQF
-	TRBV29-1	SVDVMYQETQY
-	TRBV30	AWSVLSFSGNTIY
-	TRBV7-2	ASSSGVPPHEQF
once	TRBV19	ASRAQGARDFGYT
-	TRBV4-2	ASSQEGTAIAGGREQF
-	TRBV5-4	ASSLERGRNEQY
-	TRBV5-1	ASSGNTGGREGYT
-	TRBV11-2	ASSASRGGHEKLF
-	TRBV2	ASRSGTGETGEAF
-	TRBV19	ASSIVGAQGQETQY